Each of the 11 T cell receptor beta chains below was sequenced from the same sample in a study of CD8 T cells in Susac syndrome. Reverse transcription used about 0.45 to 1 ug RNA and random hexamers. Each CDR3 protein is one row after TCRdb ran MiXCR on the immunoSEQ multiplex PCR reads. This repertoire shows about 190,000 distinct CDR3 sequences, around 95% found once; its top ten account for around 0.15%. The source material was CD8+ T cells from PBMCs. These receptors were obtained from a human donor with Susac syndrome.

The CDR3 DNA reads as TGTGCCAGCAGCTTTAGCGGGGGTGGCAATGAGCAGTTCTTC. Protein sequence: CASSFSGGGNEQFF. V and J are TRBV7-3 and TRBJ2-1; 9 bases line up with TRBD2. Trimming took 3 bases from V and 6 from J; bases not matched to a gene: 3. CDR1 and CDR2 from the germline V gene are SGHTA and FQGTGA. This CDR3 spans 14 amino acids.

The chain employs TRBV30 and TRBJ2-1; 8 bases are a match to TRBD2. V gave up 0 bases and J gave up 7 bases; unmatched junction bases: 11. Germline V lookup: CDR1 GTSNPN, CDR2 SVGIG (reference sequence). The CDR3 spans 16 residues. This CDR3 reads CAWSVPSGGVANEQFF. CDR3 bases: TGTGCCTGGAGTGTCCCTTCCGGGGGGGTAGCGAATGAGCAGTTCTTC.

The chain links TRBV11-2 to TRBJ2-3; D is perhaps TRBD1 (6 bases). The CDR3 totals 12 residues. Germline loops: CDR1 SGHAT, CDR2 FQNNGV. V was cut by 8 bases and J by 2 bases, with 8 bases left in between. The CDR3 is CASRDNTDTQYF. The CDR3 region has the DNA TGTGCCAGCCGGGACAACACAGATACGCAGTATTTT. Full variable domain (rest looked up from reference TRBV11-2 and TRBJ2-3): EAGVAQSPRYKIIEKRQSVAFWCNPISGHATLYWYQQILGQGPKLLIQFQNNGVVDDSQLPKDRFSAERLKGVDSTLKIQPAKLEDSAVYLCASRDNTDTQYFGPGTRLTVL.

This chain joins TRBV6-1 and TRBJ2-1; D unresolved. The CDR3 has 10 residues. Trimming took off 7 bases at V and 6 bases at J, with 4 bases between the two ends. In germline, CDR1 is MNHNS, CDR2 SASEGT. In nucleotides, the CDR3 is TGTGCCAGCACCTTCAATGAGCAGTTCTTC. Encoded protein: CASTFNEQFF.

V is TRBV20-1 and J is TRBJ2-5; TRBD2 aligns across 8 bases. V shed 1 base and J 7 bases; nucleotides not matched to a gene: 8. Looked up from germline, CDR1 is DFQATT and CDR2 is SNEGSKA (reference sequence). The CDR3 is 14 amino acids. Here the CDR3 reads CSARVLADWRTQYF. Written as DNA, the CDR3 is TGCAGTGCTAGAGTACTAGCGGATTGGCGGACCCAGTACTTC.

This sequence joins TRBV28 and TRBJ1-2, with TRBD1 matching over 9 bases. The CDR3 is made up of 16 amino acids. The trim removed 5 bases at V and 7 bases at J, leaving 14 bases unmatched. Per the germline V gene, CDR1 is MDHEN and CDR2 is SYDVKM. In DNA form, the CDR3 reads TGTGCCAGCAGTCTACAGGGGGCGCTCCTTTCGGGTGGCTACACCTTC. Encoded protein: CASSLQGALLSGGYTF.

The CDR3 sequence: CASSLTSVGTDTQYF. CDR3 coding DNA: TGTGCCAGCAGTTTGACTAGCGTCGGCACAGATACGCAGTATTTT. The chain employs TRBV28 and TRBJ2-3; TRBD2 matches 8 bases. The CDR3 is made up of 15 amino acids. From germline, CDR1 is MDHEN and CDR2 SYDVKM. Trimming cost V 3 bases and J 1 base; bases outside gene matches: 3.

V and J are TRBV28 and TRBJ2-7, with D possibly being TRBD1 (7 bases). The V gene's germline CDR1 is MDHEN and CDR2 SYDVKM. The CDR3 contains 15 residues. V was cut by 6 bases and J by 2 bases, with 17 bases left in between. CDR3 region: CASSPWGDSTYEQYF. In DNA form, the CDR3 reads TGTGCCAGCAGCCCTTGGGGGGACAGCACCTACGAGCAGTACTTC.

The chain couples TRBV4-1 to TRBJ1-2, with 8 bases aligning to TRBD1. The germline gives CDR1 MGHRA, CDR2 YSYEKL. Trimming cost V 5 bases and J 6 bases; bases outside gene matches: 8. CDR3 length equals 14 residues. CDR3 sequence reads: CASSVIGQGNGYTF. The CDR3 DNA is TGCGCCAGCAGCGTAATTGGACAGGGAAATGGCTACACCTTC.

The chain combines TRBV9 with TRBJ2-2; the match to TRBD1 covers 7 bases. V was clipped by 3 bases and J by 0 bases; unmatched bases: 5. The CDR3 length is 16 residues. Germline assignment: CDR1 SGDLS and CDR2 YYNGEE. The CDR3 region is CASSEWDSANTGELFF. CDR3 nucleotides: TGTGCCAGCAGCGAATGGGACAGCGCGAACACCGGGGAGCTGTTTTTT. The full variable domain, rest sourced from reference TRBV9 and TRBJ2-2, is DSGVTQTPKHLITATGQRVTLRCSPRSGDLSVYWYQQSLDQGLQFLIQYYNGEERAKGNILERFSAQQFPDLHSELNLSSLELGDSALYFCASSEWDSANTGELFFGEGSRLTVL.

The rearrangement joins TRBV3-1 to TRBJ2-1; D remains ambiguous. The CDR3 is made up of 14 amino acids. Germline V gene sequence: CDR1 LGHDT, CDR2 YNNKEL (reference sequence). V was clipped by 0 bases and J by 3 bases, with 6 bases between them. DNA for the CDR3: TGTGCCAGCAGCCAAGAAGGCGGCTACAATGAGCAGTTCTTC. Translated: CASSQEGGYNEQFF.